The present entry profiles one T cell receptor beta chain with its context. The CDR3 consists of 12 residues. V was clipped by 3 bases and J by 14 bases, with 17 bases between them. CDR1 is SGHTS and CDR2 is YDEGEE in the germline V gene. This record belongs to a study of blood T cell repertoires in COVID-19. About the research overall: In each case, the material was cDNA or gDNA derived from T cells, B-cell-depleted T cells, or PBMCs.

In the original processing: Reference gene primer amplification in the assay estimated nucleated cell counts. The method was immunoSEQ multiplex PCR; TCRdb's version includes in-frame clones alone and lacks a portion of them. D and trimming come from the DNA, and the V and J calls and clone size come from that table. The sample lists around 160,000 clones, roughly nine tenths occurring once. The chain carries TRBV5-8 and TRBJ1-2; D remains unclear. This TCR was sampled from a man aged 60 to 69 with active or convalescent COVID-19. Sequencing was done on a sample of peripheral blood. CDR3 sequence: CASSSRLRLETF. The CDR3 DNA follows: TGTGCCAGCAGCTCCCGTCTGAGGCTTGAGACCTTC.